This is a list of T cell receptor beta chains from one sample in a study of beta chain features in type 1 diabetes. Assay used: immunoSEQ multiplex PCR; TCRdb lists only in-frame clones, some missing. The profile shows more than 350,000 clones, about an eighth of them singletons. The sample comprised naive CD4+ T cells from blood. The receptors originated from a woman aged 18-29 years in good health. The CDR3 runs from the conserved cysteine through the conserved F or W. Where a row states a size, it is once, few, many or the class of an expanded clone; other rows omit it.

clone_size,v_call,j_call,cdr3_aa
few,TRBV12-5,TRBJ1-3,CASGSLWENTIYF
-,TRBV7-2,TRBJ2-1,CASGWRDRDNEQFF
-,TRBV5-1,TRBJ2-3,CASSLEATDTQYF
few,TRBV6-6,TRBJ1-2,CASSPLQNDGYTF
-,TRBV27,TRBJ2-3,CASSPKVDTQYF
-,TRBV9,TRBJ2-3,CASSRLDTRTDTQYF
-,TRBV5-4,TRBJ2-1,CASSLRGVHEQFF
-,TRBV28,TRBJ2-1,CASSRAGTYYNEQFF
-,TRBV4-2,TRBJ2-4,CASSQELLRERIQYF
few,TRBV4-3,TRBJ2-2,CASSTQGDTGELFF
-,TRBV9,TRBJ1-1,CASSVGQIQNTEAFF
-,TRBV5-1,TRBJ2-5,CASSFVPEETQYF
few,TRBV29-1,TRBJ2-2,CSVGRRGTGELFF
-,TRBV2,TRBJ2-5,CASTPASETQYF
-,TRBV7-9,TRBJ1-2,CASSLRAGTFGYTF
-,TRBV7-3,TRBJ2-5,CASSTGTKETQYF
few,TRBV19,TRBJ2-6,CASRKYPGSGANVLTF
-,TRBV7-2,TRBJ1-6,CASSPRQPPLHF
few,TRBV18,TRBJ2-7,CASSPLGGTTTYEQYF
many,TRBV30,TRBJ2-1,CAWSLRGSTYNEQFF
-,TRBV2,TRBJ1-1,CASRTGRAFF
few,TRBV19,TRBJ2-7,CASSIKGTVYEQYF
few,TRBV18,TRBJ1-1,CASSPDMNTEAFF
few,TRBV7-9,TRBJ2-7,CASSFHSVLAYEQYF
-,TRBV6-6,TRBJ2-6,CASSATGAGANVLTF
few,TRBV18,TRBJ1-5,CASSRNQPQHF
-,TRBV28,TRBJ2-4,CASSPQLAKNIQYF
few,TRBV29-1,TRBJ2-3,CSVEGDRGYTDTQYF
few,TRBV23-1,TRBJ2-7,CASSLGGASYEQYF